This T cell receptor (beta chain) is from a study of T cells in Graves' hyperthyroidism and ophthalmopathy. Regarding the study as a whole: Peripheral blood also featured most of the thyroid clonotypes expanded above 0.001.

Patients aged 18 to 65 had newly diagnosed hyperthyroidism lasting under 2 months. In making diagnoses, clinical symptoms, serum thyroxine and TRAb, thyroid ultrasound and orbital computed tomography were all used. Remarks on this clonotype: Its target is unknown.

Regions amplified from RNA transcripts were the TCR beta CDR3 regions. First-round RT-PCR with HTBI primers amplified the TCR CDR3 region. In TCRdb, the multiplex PCR reads were re-called with MiXCR into one record per CDR3 protein. The table has over 150,000 distinct CDR3 sequences, approximately 16% seen once. With V trimmed by 6 bases and J by 8 bases, 12 bases remained unmatched. CDR3 length equals 16 residues. In germline, CDR1 is DFQATT, CDR2 SNEGSKA (reference sequence). Sequenced sample: blood. The chain is built from TRBV20-1 and TRBJ2-1, with TRBD2 matching over 14 bases. The source is a woman aged 45-65 years with Graves' hyperthyroidism. The CDR3 DNA reads as TGCAGTGCCGCCGGGACTAGCGGGAGTAGGGGGGATGAGCAGTTCTTC. Its translation is CSAAGTSGSRGDEQFF.